This T cell receptor beta chain was profiled in a study of metastatic and nonmetastatic thyroid tumors. Across the study: For malignant and benign thyroid patients, tumor or nodule tissue and blood were the sources whose repertoires were compared.

Thyroid surgery was preceded by no treatment in any patient. A few counts support this clone. Through MiXCR, TCRdb re-clonotyped the PCR reads. In the table there are approximately 12,000 clones, 25% to 35% of which are singletons. Germline CDR1 reads MDHEN; CDR2 reads SYDVKM. The CDR3 totals 10 residues. V dropped 3 bases and J dropped 5 bases, with 2 bases sitting between them. The source is a female donor with papillary thyroid cancer or a benign thyroid nodule (not recorded which). Some clones in this sample may be carry-over from other donors' samples. Sequencing was performed on tumor tissue. The chain couples TRBV28 to TRBJ2-7; D gene ambiguous. CDR3 nucleotides: TGTGCCAGCAGTTTCCACGAGCAGTACTTC. Its translation is CASSFHEQYF.